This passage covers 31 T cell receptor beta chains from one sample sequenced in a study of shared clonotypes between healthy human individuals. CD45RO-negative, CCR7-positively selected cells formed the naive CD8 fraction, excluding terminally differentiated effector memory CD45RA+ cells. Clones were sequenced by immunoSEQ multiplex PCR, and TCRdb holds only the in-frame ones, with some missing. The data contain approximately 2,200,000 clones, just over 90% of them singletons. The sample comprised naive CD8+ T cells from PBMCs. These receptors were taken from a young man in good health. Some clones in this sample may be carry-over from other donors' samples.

As DNA, the CDR3 is TGTGCCAGCAGTGCCAATCCGGAGGGACTCAACACTGAAGCTTTCTTT. It yields the protein CASSANPEGLNTEAFF. This chain uses TRBV27 with TRBJ1-1; tentatively, D is TRBD1 (5 bases). Germline V gives CDR1 MNHEY, CDR2 SMNVEV (reference sequence). The CDR3 is made up of 16 amino acids. Trimming cost V 5 bases and J 2 bases, with 18 bases left between them.

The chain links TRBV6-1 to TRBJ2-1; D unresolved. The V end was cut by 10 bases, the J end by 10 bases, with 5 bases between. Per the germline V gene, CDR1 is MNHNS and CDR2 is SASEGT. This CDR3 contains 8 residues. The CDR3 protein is CATSEQFF. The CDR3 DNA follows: TGTGCCACCTCGGAGCAGTTCTTC.

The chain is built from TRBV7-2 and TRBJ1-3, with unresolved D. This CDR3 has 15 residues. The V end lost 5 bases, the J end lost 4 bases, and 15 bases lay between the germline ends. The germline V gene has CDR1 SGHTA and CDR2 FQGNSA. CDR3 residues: CASSPILTRGNTIYF. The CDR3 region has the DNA TGTGCCAGCAGCCCAATCCTCACCCGGGGAAACACCATATATTTT.

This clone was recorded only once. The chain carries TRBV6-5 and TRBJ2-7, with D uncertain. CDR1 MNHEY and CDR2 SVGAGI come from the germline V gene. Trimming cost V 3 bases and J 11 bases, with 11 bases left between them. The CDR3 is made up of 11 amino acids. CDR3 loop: CASSYAREEYF. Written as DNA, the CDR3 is TGTGCCAGCAGTTATGCCCGTGAGGAGTACTTC.

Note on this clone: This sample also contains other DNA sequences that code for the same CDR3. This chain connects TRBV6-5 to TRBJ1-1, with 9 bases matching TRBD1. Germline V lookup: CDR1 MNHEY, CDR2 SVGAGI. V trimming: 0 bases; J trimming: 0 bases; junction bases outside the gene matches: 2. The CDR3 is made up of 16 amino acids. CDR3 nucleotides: TGTGCCAGCAGTTACTCGACAGGGGGGATGAACACTGAAGCTTTCTTT. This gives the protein CASSYSTGGMNTEAFF.

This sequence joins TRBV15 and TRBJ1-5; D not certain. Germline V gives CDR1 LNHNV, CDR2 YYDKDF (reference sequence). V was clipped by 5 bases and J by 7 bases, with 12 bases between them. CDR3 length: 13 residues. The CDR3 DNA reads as TGTGCCACCAGCGCAGGTCAAAGACAGCCCCAGCATTTT. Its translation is CATSAGQRQPQHF.

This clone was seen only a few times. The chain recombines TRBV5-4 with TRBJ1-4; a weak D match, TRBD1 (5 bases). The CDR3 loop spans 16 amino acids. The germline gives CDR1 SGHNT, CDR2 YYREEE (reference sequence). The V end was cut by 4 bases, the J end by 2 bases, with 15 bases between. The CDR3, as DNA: TGTGCCAGCAGCCGTGGGGCGTGGGGGACTAATGAAAAACTGTTTTTT. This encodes CASSRGAWGTNEKLFF.

CDR3 residues: CASRGLLVHEQYF. The CDR3 region has the DNA TGTGCCAGCAGGGGCCTTCTGGTCCACGAGCAGTACTTC. The rearrangement uses TRBV2 and TRBJ2-7, with D unresolved. Germline assignment: CDR1 SNHLY and CDR2 FYNNEI. V was cut by 6 bases and J by 5 bases, with 14 bases left in between. CDR3 length: 13 residues.

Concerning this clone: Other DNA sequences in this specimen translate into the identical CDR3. CDR3 amino acids: CASSPGTSGIDEQFF. The CDR3 DNA reads TGCGCCAGCAGCCCTGGGACTAGCGGGATTGATGAGCAGTTCTTC. V is TRBV4-3 and J is TRBJ2-1; 13 positions agree with TRBD2. The CDR3 has 15 residues. CDR1 is LGHNA and CDR2 is YSLEER in the germline V gene. Trimming cost V 4 bases and J 8 bases; bases outside gene matches: 5.

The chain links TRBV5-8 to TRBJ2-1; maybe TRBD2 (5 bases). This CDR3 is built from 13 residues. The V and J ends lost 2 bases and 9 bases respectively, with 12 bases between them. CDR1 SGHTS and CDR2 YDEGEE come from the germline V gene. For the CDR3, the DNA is TGTGCCAGCAGCTTAGGGAGTCGGGTTGAGCAGTTCTTC. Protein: CASSLGSRVEQFF. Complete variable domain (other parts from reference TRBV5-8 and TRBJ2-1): EAGVTQSPTHLIKTRGQQATLRCSPISGHTSVYWYQQALGLGLQFLLWYDEGEERNRGNFPPRFSGRQFPNYSSELNVNALELEDSALYLCASSLGSRVEQFFGPGTRLTVL.

CDR3 sequence: CASSVPSGGDTTDTQYF. In DNA form, the CDR3 reads TGTGCCAGCAGCGTACCCTCCGGGGGGGACACAACAGATACGCAGTATTTT. The chain has TRBV9 and TRBJ2-3; 8 bases agree with TRBD2. Germline loops: CDR1 SGDLS, CDR2 YYNGEE. Trimming removed 1 base from V and 3 bases from J; junction bases left unmatched: 10. CDR3 length: 17 residues.

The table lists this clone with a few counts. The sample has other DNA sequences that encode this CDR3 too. The CDR3 protein is CASSLTGEGTEAFF. In DNA form, the CDR3 reads TGTGCCAGCAGTTTGACGGGGGAGGGCACTGAAGCTTTCTTT. The V gene is TRBV28, the J gene TRBJ1-1, with D possibly being TRBD1 (5 bases). The CDR3 is 14 amino acids. Trimming removed 3 bases at V and 4 bases at J, with 12 bases between. Germline assignment: CDR1 MDHEN and CDR2 SYDVKM.

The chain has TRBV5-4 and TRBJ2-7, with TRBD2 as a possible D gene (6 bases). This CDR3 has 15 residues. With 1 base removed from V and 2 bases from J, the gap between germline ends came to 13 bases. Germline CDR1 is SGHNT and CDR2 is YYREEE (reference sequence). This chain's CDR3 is CASSLSRGSTYEQYF. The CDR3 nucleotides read TGTGCCAGCAGCTTGTCCCGGGGGTCTACCTACGAGCAGTACTTC.

In DNA, the CDR3 is TGCGCCAGCAGCCAGGCCTCGGCGGGAGGGCTCGAGCAGTACTTC. Its protein product is CASSQASAGGLEQYF. The V and J genes are TRBV4-1 and TRBJ2-7; TRBD2 matches at 9 bases. V was clipped by 3 bases and J by 6 bases; unmatched bases: 9. Germline V gives CDR1 MGHRA, CDR2 YSYEKL. The length of the CDR3 is 15 residues.

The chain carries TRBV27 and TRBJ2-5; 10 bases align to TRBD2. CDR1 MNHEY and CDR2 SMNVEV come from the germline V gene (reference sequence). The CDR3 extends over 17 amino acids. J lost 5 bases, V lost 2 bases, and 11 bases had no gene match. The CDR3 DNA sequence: TGTGCCAGCAGTTTAGGGCAAGCGGGAGGGATACGGGAGACCCAGTACTTC. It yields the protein CASSLGQAGGIRETQYF.

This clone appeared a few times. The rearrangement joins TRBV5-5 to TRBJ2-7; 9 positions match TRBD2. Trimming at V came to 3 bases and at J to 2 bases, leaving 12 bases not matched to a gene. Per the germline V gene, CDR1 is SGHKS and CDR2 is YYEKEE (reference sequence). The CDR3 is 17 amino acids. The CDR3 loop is CASSSGPIAGATYEQYF. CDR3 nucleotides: TGTGCCAGCAGCTCCGGACCGATAGCGGGAGCCACCTACGAGCAGTACTTC.

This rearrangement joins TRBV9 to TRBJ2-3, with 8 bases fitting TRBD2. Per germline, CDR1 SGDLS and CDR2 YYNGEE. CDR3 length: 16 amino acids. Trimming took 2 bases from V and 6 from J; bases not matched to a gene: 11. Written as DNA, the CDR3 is TGTGCCAGCAGCGTCAGTAGCGGGGTCCCTCGCGATACGCAGTATTTT. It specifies CASSVSSGVPRDTQYF.

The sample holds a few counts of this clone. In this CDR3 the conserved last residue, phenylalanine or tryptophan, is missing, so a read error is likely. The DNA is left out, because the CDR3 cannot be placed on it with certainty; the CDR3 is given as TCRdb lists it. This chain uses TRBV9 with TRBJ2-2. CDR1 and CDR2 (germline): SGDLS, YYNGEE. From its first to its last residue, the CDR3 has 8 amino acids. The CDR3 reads CASYRGFI.

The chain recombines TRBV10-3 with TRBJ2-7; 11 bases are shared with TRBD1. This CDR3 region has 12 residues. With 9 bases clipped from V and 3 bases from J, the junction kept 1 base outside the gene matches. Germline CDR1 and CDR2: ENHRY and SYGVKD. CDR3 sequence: CAMGTGGYEQYF. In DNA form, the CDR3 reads TGTGCCATGGGGACAGGGGGCTACGAGCAGTACTTC.

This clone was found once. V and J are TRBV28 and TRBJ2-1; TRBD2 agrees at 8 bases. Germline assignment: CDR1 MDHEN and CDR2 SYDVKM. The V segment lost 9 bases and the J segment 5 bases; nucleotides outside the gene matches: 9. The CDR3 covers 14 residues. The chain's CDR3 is CASRLAGGNNEQFF. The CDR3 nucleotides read TGTGCCAGTCGTCTCGCGGGAGGTAACAATGAGCAGTTCTTC. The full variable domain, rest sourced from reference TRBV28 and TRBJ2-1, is DVKVTQSSRYLVKRTGEKVFLECVQDMDHENMFWYRQDPGLGLRLIYFSYDVKMKEKGDIPEGYSVSREKKERFSLILESASTNQTSMYLCASRLAGGNNEQFFGPGTRLTVL.

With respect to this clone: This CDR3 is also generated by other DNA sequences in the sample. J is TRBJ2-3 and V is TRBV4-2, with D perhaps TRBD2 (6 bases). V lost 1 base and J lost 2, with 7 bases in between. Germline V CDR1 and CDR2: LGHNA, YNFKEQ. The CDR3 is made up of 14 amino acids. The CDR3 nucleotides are TGTGCCAGCAGCCAAGTAGCGGACACAGATACGCAGTATTTT. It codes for CASSQVADTDTQYF.

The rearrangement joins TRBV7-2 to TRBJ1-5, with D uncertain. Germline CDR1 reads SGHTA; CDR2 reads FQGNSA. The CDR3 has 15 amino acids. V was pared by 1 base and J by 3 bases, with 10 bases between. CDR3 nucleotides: TGTGCCAGCAGCTTAGAACGGATCTCCAATCAGCCCCAGCATTTT. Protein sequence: CASSLERISNQPQHF.

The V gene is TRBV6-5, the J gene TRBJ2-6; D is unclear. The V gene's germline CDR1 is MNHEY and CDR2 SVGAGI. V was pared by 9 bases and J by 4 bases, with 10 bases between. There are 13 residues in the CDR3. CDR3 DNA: TGTGCCAGTACTATAGGGGGGGCCAACGTCCTGACTTTC. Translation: CASTIGGANVLTF.

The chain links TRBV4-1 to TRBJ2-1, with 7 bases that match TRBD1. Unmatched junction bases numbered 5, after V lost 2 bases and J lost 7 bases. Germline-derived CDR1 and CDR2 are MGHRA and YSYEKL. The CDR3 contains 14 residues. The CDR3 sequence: CASSQTTGWNEQFF. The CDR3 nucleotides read TGCGCCAGCAGCCAAACGACAGGGTGGAATGAGCAGTTCTTC.

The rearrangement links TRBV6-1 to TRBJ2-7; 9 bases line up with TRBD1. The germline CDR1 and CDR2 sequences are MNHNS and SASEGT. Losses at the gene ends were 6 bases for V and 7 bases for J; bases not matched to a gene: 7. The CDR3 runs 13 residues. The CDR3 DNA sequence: TGTGCCAGCAGGGCTGACAGGGGGTATGAGCAGTACTTC. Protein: CASRADRGYEQYF.

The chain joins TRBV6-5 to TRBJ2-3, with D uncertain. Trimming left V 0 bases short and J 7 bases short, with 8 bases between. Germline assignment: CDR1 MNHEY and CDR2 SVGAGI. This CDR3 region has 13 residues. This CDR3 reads CASSYSLEHTQYF. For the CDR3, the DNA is TGTGCCAGCAGTTACTCGCTAGAGCATACGCAGTATTTT.

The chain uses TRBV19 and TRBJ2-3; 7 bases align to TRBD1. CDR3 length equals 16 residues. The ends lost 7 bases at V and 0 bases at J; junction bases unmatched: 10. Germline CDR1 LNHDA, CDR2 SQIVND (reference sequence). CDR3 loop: CASTNGTETSTDTQYF. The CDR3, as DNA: TGTGCCAGTACCAACGGGACAGAAACTAGCACAGATACGCAGTATTTT.

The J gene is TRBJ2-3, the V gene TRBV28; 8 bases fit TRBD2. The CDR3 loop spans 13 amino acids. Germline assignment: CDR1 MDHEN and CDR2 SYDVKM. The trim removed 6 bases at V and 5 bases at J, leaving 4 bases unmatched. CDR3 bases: TGTGCCAGCAGGGGGGGGACTAGAGATACGCAGTATTTT. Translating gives CASRGGTRDTQYF.

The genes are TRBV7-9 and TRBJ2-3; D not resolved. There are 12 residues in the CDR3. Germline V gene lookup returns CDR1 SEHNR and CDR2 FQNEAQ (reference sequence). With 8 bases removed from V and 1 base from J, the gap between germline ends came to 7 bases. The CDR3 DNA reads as TGTGCCAGCCTTTCTGGCACAGATACGCAGTATTTT. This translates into CASLSGTDTQYF.

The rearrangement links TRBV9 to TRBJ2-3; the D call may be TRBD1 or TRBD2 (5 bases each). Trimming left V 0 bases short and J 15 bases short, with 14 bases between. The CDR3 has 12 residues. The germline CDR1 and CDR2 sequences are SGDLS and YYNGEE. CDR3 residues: CASSVGARDLYF. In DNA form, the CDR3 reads TGTGCCAGCAGCGTAGGCGCCCGGGACCTCTATTTT.

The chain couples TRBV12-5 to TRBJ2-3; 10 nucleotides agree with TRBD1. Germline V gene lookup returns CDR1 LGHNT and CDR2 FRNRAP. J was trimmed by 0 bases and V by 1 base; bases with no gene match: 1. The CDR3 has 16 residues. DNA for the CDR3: TGTGCTAGTGGTTTGGGACAGGGGGCGAGCACAGATACGCAGTATTTT. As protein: CASGLGQGASTDTQYF.